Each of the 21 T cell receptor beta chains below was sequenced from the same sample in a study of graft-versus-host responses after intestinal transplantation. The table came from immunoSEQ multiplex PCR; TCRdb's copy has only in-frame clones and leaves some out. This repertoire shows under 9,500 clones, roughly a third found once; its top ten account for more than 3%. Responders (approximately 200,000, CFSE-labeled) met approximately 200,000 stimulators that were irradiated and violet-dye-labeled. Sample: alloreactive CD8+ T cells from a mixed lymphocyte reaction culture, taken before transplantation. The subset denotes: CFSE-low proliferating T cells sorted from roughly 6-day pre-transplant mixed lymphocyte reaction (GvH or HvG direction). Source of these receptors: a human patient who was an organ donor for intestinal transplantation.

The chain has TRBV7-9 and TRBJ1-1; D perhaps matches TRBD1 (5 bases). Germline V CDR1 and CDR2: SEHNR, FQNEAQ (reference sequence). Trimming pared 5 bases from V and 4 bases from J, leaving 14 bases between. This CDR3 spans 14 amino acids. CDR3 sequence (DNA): TGTGCCAGCAGCCTACTCTCAGGGTTCACTGAAGCTTTCTTT. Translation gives CASSLLSGFTEAFF.

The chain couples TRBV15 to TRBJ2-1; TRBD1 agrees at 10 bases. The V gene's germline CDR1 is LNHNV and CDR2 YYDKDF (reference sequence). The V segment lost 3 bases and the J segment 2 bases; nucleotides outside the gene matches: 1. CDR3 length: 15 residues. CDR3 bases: TGTGCCACCAGCAGTGGGACAGGGGCCTACAATGAGCAGTTCTTC. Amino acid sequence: CATSSGTGAYNEQFF.

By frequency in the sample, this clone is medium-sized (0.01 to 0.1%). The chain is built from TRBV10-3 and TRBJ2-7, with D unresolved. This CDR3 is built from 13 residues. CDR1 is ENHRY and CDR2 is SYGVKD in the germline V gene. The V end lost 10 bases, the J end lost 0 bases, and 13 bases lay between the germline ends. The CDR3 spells CASHDNLSYEQYF. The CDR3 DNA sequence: TGTGCCAGTCACGACAATCTCTCCTACGAGCAGTACTTC.

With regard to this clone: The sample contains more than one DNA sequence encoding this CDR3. The CDR3 region has the DNA TGTGCCACCAGCAGAGATCTGGGCTTATCGGGGGGATCGTACGAGCAGTACTTC. This translates into CATSRDLGLSGGSYEQYF. The rearrangement uses TRBV15 and TRBJ2-7, with TRBD2 matching over 7 bases. After removal of 0 bases from V and 4 bases from J, the junction contained 15 bases not matched to a gene. CDR1 is LNHNV and CDR2 is YYDKDF in the germline V gene (reference sequence). The CDR3 spans 18 residues.

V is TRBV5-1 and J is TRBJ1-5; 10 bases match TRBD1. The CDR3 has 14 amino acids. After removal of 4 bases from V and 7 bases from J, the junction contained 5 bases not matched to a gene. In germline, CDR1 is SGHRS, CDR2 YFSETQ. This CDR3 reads CASSRTGGAQPQHF. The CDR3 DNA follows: TGCGCCAGCAGCAGGACAGGGGGTGCGCAGCCCCAGCATTTT.

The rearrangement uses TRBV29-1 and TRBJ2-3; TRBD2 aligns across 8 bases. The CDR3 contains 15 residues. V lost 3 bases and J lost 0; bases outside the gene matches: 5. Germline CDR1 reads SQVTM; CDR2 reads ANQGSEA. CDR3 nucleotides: TGCAGCGTTGACGAGCGGGGGTCTAGCACAGATACGCAGTATTTT. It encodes CSVDERGSSTDTQYF.

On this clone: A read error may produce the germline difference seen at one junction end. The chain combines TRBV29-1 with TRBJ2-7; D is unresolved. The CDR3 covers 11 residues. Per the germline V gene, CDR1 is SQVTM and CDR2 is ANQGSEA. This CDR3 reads CSVEVSHEQYF. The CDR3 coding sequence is TGCAGCGTTGAAGTCTCCCACGAGCAGTACTTC.

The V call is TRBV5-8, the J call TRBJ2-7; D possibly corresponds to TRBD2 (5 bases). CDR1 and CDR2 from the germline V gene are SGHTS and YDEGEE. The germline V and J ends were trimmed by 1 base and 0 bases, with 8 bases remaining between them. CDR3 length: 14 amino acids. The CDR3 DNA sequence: TGTGCCAGCAGCTTGAGCGGTGTCTCCTACGAGCAGTACTTC. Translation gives CASSLSGVSYEQYF.

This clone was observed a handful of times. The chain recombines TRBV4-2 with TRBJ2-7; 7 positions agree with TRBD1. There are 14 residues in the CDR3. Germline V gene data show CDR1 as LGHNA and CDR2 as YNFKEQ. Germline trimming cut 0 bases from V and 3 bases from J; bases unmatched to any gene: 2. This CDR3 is CASSQEGGYYEQYF. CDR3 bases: TGTGCCAGCAGCCAAGAAGGGGGCTACTACGAGCAGTACTTC.

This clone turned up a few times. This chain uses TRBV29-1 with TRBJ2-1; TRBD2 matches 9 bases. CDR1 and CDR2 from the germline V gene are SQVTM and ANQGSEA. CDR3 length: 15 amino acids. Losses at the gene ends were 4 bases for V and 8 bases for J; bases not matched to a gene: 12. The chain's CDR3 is CSVAAGPGTSYEQFF. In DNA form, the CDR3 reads TGCAGCGTTGCTGCGGGTCCGGGGACTAGCTATGAGCAGTTCTTC.

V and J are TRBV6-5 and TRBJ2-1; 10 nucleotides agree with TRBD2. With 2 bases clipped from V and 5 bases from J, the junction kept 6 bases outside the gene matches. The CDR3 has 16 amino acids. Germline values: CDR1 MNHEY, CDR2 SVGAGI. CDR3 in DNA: TGTGCCAGCAGTTACCTAGCGGGAGTGCGTGACAATGAGCAGTTCTTC. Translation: CASSYLAGVRDNEQFF.

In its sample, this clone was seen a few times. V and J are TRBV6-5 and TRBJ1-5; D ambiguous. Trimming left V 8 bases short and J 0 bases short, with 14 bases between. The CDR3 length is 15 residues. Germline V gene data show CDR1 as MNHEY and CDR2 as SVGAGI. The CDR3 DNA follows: TGTGCCAGCGATGGTTGGCTTTATAGCAATCAGCCCCAGCATTTT. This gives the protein CASDGWLYSNQPQHF.

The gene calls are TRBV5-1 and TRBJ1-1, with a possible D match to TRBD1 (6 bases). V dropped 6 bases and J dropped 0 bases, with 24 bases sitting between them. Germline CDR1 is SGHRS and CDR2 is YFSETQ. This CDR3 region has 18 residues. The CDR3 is CASTRSGTKRRMNTEAFF. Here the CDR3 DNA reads TGCGCCAGCACGAGATCCGGGACAAAGAGGAGGATGAACACTGAAGCTTTCTTT.

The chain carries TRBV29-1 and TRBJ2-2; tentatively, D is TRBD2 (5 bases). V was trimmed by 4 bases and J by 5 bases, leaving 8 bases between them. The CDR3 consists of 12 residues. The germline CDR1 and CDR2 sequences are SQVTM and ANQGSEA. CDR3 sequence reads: CSVVWRTGELFF. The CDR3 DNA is TGCAGCGTTGTGTGGAGGACCGGGGAGCTGTTTTTT.

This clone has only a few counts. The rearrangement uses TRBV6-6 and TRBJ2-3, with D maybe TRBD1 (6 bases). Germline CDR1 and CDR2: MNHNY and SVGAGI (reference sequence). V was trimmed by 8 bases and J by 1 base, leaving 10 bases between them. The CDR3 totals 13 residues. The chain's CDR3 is CASGSGGTDTQYF. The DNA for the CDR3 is TGTGCCAGCGGATCAGGGGGCACAGATACGCAGTATTTT.

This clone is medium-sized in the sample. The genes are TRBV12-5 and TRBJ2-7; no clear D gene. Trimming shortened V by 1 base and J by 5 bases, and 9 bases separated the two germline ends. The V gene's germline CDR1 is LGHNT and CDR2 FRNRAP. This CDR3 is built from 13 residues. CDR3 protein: CASGLGRGDEQYF. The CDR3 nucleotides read TGTGCTAGTGGTTTGGGCCGAGGAGACGAGCAGTACTTC.

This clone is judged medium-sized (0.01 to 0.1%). CDR3: CASSQVGGRAYDTQYF. DNA of the CDR3: TGTGCCAGCAGCCAAGTGGGCGGGAGGGCCTACGATACGCAGTATTTT. This chain connects TRBV4-2 to TRBJ2-3; TRBD2 agrees at 9 bases. CDR3 length: 16 amino acids. The J segment lost 6 bases and the V segment lost 1 base, leaving 8 bases of the junction unmatched. CDR1 is LGHNA, CDR2 YNFKEQ, per germline.

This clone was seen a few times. Here the CDR3 reads CASFRTPGTSTDTQYF. The CDR3 bases are TGTGCCAGCTTCCGGACTCCGGGAACATCCACAGATACGCAGTATTTT. J is TRBJ2-3 and V is TRBV18; D is possibly TRBD2 (5 bases). The germline V and J ends were trimmed by 7 bases and 2 bases, with 19 bases remaining between them. The CDR3 contains 16 residues. Germline values: CDR1 KGHSH, CDR2 LQKENI.

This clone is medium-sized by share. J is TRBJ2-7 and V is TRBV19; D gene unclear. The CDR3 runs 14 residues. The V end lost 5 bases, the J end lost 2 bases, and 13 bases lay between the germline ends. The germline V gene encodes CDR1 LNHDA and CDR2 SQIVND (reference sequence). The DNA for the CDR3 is TGTGCCAGTAGTCCCGGCTCAGGAACCTACGAGCAGTACTTC. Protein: CASSPGSGTYEQYF.

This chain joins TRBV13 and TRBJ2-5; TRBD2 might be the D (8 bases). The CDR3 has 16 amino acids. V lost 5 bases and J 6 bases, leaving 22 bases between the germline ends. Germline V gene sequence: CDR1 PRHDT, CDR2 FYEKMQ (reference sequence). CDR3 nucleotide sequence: TGTGCCAGCAGCCCCAAGAGCGGGAGACAGGGACAGACCCAGTACTTC. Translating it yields CASSPKSGRQGQTQYF.

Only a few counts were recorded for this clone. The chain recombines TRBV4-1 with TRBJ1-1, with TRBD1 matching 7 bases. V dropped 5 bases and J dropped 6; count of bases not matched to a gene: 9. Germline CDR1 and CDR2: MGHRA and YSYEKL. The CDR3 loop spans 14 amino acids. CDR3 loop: CASSIDRVGPEAFF. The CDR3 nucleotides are TGCGCCAGCAGCATAGACAGGGTAGGACCTGAAGCTTTCTTT.